Reported below is one T cell receptor beta chain. What it binds is not known. Clones were sequenced by immunoSEQ multiplex PCR, and TCRdb holds only the in-frame ones, with some missing. The data hold some 86,000 clones, with 70% to 85% observed a single time. The entry originates in a study of T cell responses to AZD1222 COVID-19 vaccine. Study-level information: Second-dose intervals near 4 or 12 weeks were combined. Overall study findings and caveats: Donor demographics were predominantly white British with a female majority; clonal diversity may be underestimated. Along spike, vaccine-associated CD4 TCRs were found throughout, with dominance at 160-218 and 743-854. Reportedly, nearly half the spike-specific TCRs target unmutated variant regions.

Germline V lookup: CDR1 LGHDT, CDR2 YNNKEL (reference sequence). V lost 1 base to trimming and J lost 6 bases, with 15 bases between them. The CDR3 extends over 15 amino acids. This clonotype originated in an adult in good health. This chain joins TRBV3-1 (or the pseudogene TRBV3-2) and TRBJ1-2, with D perhaps matching TRBD1 (5 bases). Sequences were derived from peripheral blood, sampled on day 0 of AZD1222 vaccination. CDR3 region: CASSQGLEGTDGYTF. The CDR3 nucleotides are TGTGCCAGCAGCCAAGGTCTAGAGGGGACTGATGGCTACACCTTC.